The 28 T cell receptor beta chains below come from one sample, sequenced in a study of T cells in Graves' hyperthyroidism and ophthalmopathy. The source material, RNA transcripts, was used to amplify TCR beta CDR3 regions. Using the HTBI primer set, a first-round RT-PCR was run on the TCR CDR3. TCRdb re-called the multiplex PCR reads with MiXCR, one entry per CDR3 protein. The table includes 700,000 to 950,000 distinct CDR3 sequences, under 45% detected once. What was sequenced was blood. The receptor source for this set is a woman aged 40 to 55 with Graves' hyperthyroidism.

There are a few counts of this clonotype. This rearrangement joins TRBV4-1 to TRBJ1-2; possibly TRBD1 for D (6 bases). The ends were cut back, 1 base at V and 0 bases at J, with 15 bases in the middle. CDR1 is MGHRA, CDR2 YSYEKL, per germline. This CDR3 is 17 amino acids long. CDR3 DNA sequence: TGCGCCAGCAGCCAAGCCGTCTTGGGGGCTGCTAACTATGGCTACACCTTC. Translating it yields CASSQAVLGAANYGYTF.

Ten or more counts support this clonotype. This sequence joins TRBV19 and TRBJ2-2; D unclear. Trimming removed 7 bases at V and 0 bases at J, with 12 bases between. CDR3 size: 15 residues. The germline V gene has CDR1 LNHDA and CDR2 SQIVND (reference sequence). The CDR3 reads CASTPFDANTGELFF. Here the CDR3 DNA reads TGTGCCAGTACCCCCTTCGACGCGAACACCGGGGAGCTGTTTTTT.

The chain recombines TRBV25-1 with TRBJ1-6, with D uncertain. The CDR3 runs 16 residues. Trimming took 4 bases from V and 10 from J, leaving 20 bases between them. Germline CDR1 is MGHDK and CDR2 is SYGVNS. The CDR3 DNA is TGTGCCAGCAGTGCTAGGGATTGGGGTTCGACCTCACCCCTCCACTTT. Its protein is CASSARDWGSTSPLHF. Using reference TRBV25-1 and TRBJ1-6 for the parts outside the CDR3, the full variable domain is EADIYQTPRYLVIGTGKKITLECSQTMGHDKMYWYQQDPGMELHLIHYSYGVNSTEKGDLSSESTVSRIRTEHFPLTLESARPSHTSQYLCASSARDWGSTSPLHFGNGTRLTVT.

In DNA, the CDR3 is TGTGCCAGCAGTTTTGCAGGGTTCGGTGGCTACACCTTC. Amino acid sequence: CASSFAGFGGYTF. V is TRBV12-3 or TRBV12-4 and J is TRBJ1-2; TRBD1 is a possible D gene (5 bases). The CDR3 spans 13 residues. Deletions cut 3 bases from V and 7 bases from J, with 12 bases between.

The table lists this clonotype with a few counts. The J gene is TRBJ2-2, the V gene TRBV5-6; D gene uncertain. Deletions cut 4 bases from V and 4 bases from J, with 11 bases between. Germline V gene sequence: CDR1 SGHDT, CDR2 YYEEEE. The CDR3 length is 14 residues. DNA of the CDR3: TGTGCCAGCAGCAAGGGAAGTGGCACCGGGGAGCTGTTTTTT. Translation: CASSKGSGTGELFF.

CDR3 amino acids: CSVALAGGYTEAFF. Here the CDR3 DNA reads TGCAGCGTTGCATTGGCAGGGGGATACACTGAAGCTTTCTTT. The gene calls are TRBV29-1 and TRBJ1-1; 7 bases line up with TRBD1. This CDR3 contains 14 residues. Germline trimming cut 4 bases from V and 3 bases from J; bases unmatched to any gene: 8. Germline V lookup: CDR1 SQVTM, CDR2 ANQGSEA.

In nucleotides, the CDR3 is TGTGCCAGCAGCACCCCGCCAGAGACCCAGTACTTC. Its translation: CASSTPPETQYF. J is TRBJ2-5 and V is TRBV7-2; D gene ambiguous. Germline V lookup: CDR1 SGHTA, CDR2 FQGNSA. Deletions cut 5 bases from V and 4 bases from J, with 8 bases between. The CDR3 spans 12 residues.

This clonotype was seen repeatedly, ten times or more. The chain carries TRBV19 and TRBJ2-5; D is unclear. CDR3 length: 14 amino acids. Trimming left V 3 bases short and J 5 bases short, with 13 bases between. From germline, CDR1 is LNHDA and CDR2 SQIVND (reference sequence). In nucleotides, the CDR3 is TGTGCCAGTAGTATCGGTGGATTCGTGGAGACCCAGTACTTC. Protein product: CASSIGGFVETQYF.

This clonotype was seen many times. The V and J genes are TRBV14 and TRBJ1-2, with a tentative D call TRBD1 (5 bases). The ends were cut back, 3 bases at V and 4 bases at J, with 15 bases in the middle. Per germline, CDR1 SGHDN and CDR2 FVKESK. The CDR3 totals 15 residues. DNA for the CDR3: TGTGCCAGCAGCCACCCCCAGGGCAGCCTCTATGGCTACACCTTC. Residues: CASSHPQGSLYGYTF.

This clonotype was counted at least ten times. CDR3 nucleotides: TGTGCCAGCAGTATGGACAGGCAAAATCAGCCCCAGCATTTT. This translates into CASSMDRQNQPQHF. The chain combines TRBV6-5 with TRBJ1-5; 7 nucleotides align to TRBD1. CDR1 is MNHEY, CDR2 SVGAGI, per germline. Trimming took 5 bases from V and 4 from J; bases not matched to a gene: 5. This CDR3 is 14 amino acids long.

J is TRBJ1-1 and V is TRBV6-1; a possible D gene is TRBD1 (6 bases). The V and J ends lost 2 bases and 2 bases respectively, with 18 bases between them. Germline V gene lookup returns CDR1 MNHNS and CDR2 SASEGT. The CDR3 length is 17 residues. CDR3 region: CASSEMQGFSVNTEAFF. The CDR3 nucleotides read TGTGCCAGCAGTGAAATGCAGGGGTTTTCGGTAAACACTGAAGCTTTCTTT.

This chain links TRBV9 with TRBJ2-7; 7 bases match TRBD2. Germline lookup yields CDR1 SGDLS and CDR2 YYNGEE. Unmatched junction bases numbered 6, after V lost 3 bases and J lost 0 bases. There are 15 residues in the CDR3. Written as DNA, the CDR3 is TGTGCCAGCAGCGCTCGGCCTAGCGGCTCCTACGAGCAGTACTTC. It encodes CASSARPSGSYEQYF.

This rearrangement joins TRBV4-3 to TRBJ1-1; D is perhaps TRBD1 (6 bases). Germline loops: CDR1 LGHNA, CDR2 YSLEER. V lost 3 bases and J lost 4, with 18 bases in between. The CDR3 is made up of 16 amino acids. CDR3 residues: CASSHRGQGGTTEAFF. The CDR3 bases are TGCGCCAGCAGCCATCGGGGGCAAGGGGGAACCACTGAAGCTTTCTTT.

This clonotype has only a few counts. The V gene is TRBV19, the J gene TRBJ2-7; a possible D gene is TRBD2 (7 bases). V gave up 9 bases and J gave up 1 base, with 22 bases separating them. The CDR3 contains 16 residues. Germline lookup yields CDR1 LNHDA and CDR2 SQIVND (reference sequence). CDR3 sequence: CASSLGRGTKSYEQYF. CDR3 DNA: TGTGCCAGCAGTTTAGGGCGGGGGACAAAATCCTACGAGCAGTACTTC.

As to this clonotype: With only one base between it and a far larger clone, this is likely a read error. The chain joins TRBV13 to TRBJ2-5; unclear D gene. This CDR3 spans 13 amino acids. In germline, CDR1 is PRHDT, CDR2 FYEKMQ (reference sequence). The CDR3: CASSLGSQEAQYF. Here the CDR3 DNA reads TGTGCCAGCAGTTTGGGTTCACAAGAGGCCCAGTACTTC. The variable domain in full, with the rest retrieved from reference TRBV13 and TRBJ2-5, is AAGVIQSPRHLIKEKRETATLKCYPIPRHDTVYWYQQGPGQDPQFLISFYEKMQSDKGSIPDRFSAQQFSDYHSELNMSSLELGDSALYFCASSLGSQEAQYFGPGTRLLVL.

The gene calls are TRBV6-5 and TRBJ2-5; 9 bases map to TRBD2. Germline V gene lookup returns CDR1 MNHEY and CDR2 SVGAGI. This CDR3 spans 15 amino acids. Losses at the gene ends were 2 bases for V and 5 bases for J; bases not matched to a gene: 6. The CDR3 region is CASSYAGGLGETQYF. CDR3 nucleotides: TGTGCCAGCAGTTACGCGGGGGGGCTGGGCGAGACCCAGTACTTC.

This clonotype was detected many times. The chain employs TRBV20-1 and TRBJ2-7; D tentatively fits TRBD1 or TRBD2 (5 bases each). Germline V gene sequence: CDR1 DFQATT, CDR2 SNEGSKA (reference sequence). V gave up 0 bases and J gave up 5 bases, with 11 bases separating them. This CDR3 has 13 amino acids. The CDR3 bases are TGCAGTGCTAGAGATCGGGGCAGGGACGAGCAGTACTTC. Protein product: CSARDRGRDEQYF.

The chain uses TRBV2 and TRBJ1-6; no firm D call. CDR3 length: 14 residues. Trimming took 6 bases from V and 9 from J, leaving 15 bases between them. Germline V gene lookup returns CDR1 SNHLY and CDR2 FYNNEI. In DNA, the CDR3 is TGTGCCAGCAGACAGCCATCGGGTCTTTCACCCCTCCACTTT. Its protein product is CASRQPSGLSPLHF.

This clonotype was recorded many times. The chain combines TRBV2 with TRBJ1-3; unclear D gene. Germline CDR1 reads SNHLY; CDR2 reads FYNNEI. This CDR3 comprises 12 residues. Trimming removed 3 bases at V and 4 bases at J, with 4 bases between. The CDR3 spells CASSDSGNTIYF. CDR3 DNA: TGTGCCAGCAGTGACAGCGGAAACACCATATATTTT.

The rearrangement uses TRBV29-1 and TRBJ2-7, with a tentative D call TRBD2 (5 bases). This CDR3 has 13 residues. V lost 3 bases and J lost 5, with 14 bases in between. Germline V gives CDR1 SQVTM, CDR2 ANQGSEA. CDR3: CSVDDGVAHEQYF. CDR3 nucleotides: TGCAGCGTTGACGACGGGGTAGCCCACGAGCAGTACTTC.

This clonotype has a count of ten or more. This chain uses TRBV29-1 with TRBJ1-1; D not resolved. CDR3 length: 13 amino acids. Germline V gene lookup returns CDR1 SQVTM and CDR2 ANQGSEA. Trimming pared 8 bases from V and 7 bases from J, leaving 20 bases between. DNA of the CDR3: TGCAGCTCCTTTAGCGGGATTGGGGATGAAGCTTTCTTT. This translates into CSSFSGIGDEAFF. The full variable domain, with the rest looked up from reference TRBV29-1 and TRBJ1-1, is SAVISQKPSRDICQRGTSLTIQCQVDSQVTMMFWYRQQPGQSLTLIATANQGSEATYESGFVIDKFPISRPNLTFSTLTVSNMSPEDSSIYLCSSFSGIGDEAFFGQGTRLTVV.

The V and J genes are TRBV6-5 and TRBJ1-4; TRBD1 is a possible D gene (6 bases). The CDR3 runs 17 residues. V was cut by 0 bases and J by 4 bases, with 15 bases left in between. CDR1 and CDR2 (germline): MNHEY, SVGAGI. The CDR3 DNA sequence: TGTGCCAGCAGTTACTCCATGGCTACAGGGAATAATGAAAAACTGTTTTTT. This gives the protein CASSYSMATGNNEKLFF.

This clonotype was counted at least ten times. This sequence joins TRBV6-6 and TRBJ1-2; 8 bases agree with TRBD1. CDR1 MNHNY and CDR2 SVGAGI come from the germline V gene (reference sequence). V gave up 6 bases and J gave up 3 bases; unmatched junction bases: 6. The CDR3 length is 14 residues. The CDR3 coding sequence is TGTGCCAGCAGCCCACAGGGGGGACACTATGGCTACACCTTC. Translated, it gives CASSPQGGHYGYTF.

The chain carries TRBV5-1 and TRBJ2-7; tentative D call: TRBD2 (6 bases). The J call may be incorrect, as the DNA end agrees better with TRBJ2-1. Germline V lookup: CDR1 SGHRS, CDR2 YFSETQ. CDR3 length: 15 residues. CDR3 nucleotides: TGCGCCAGCAGCTTGATGAGCGGGTCCTCCTACGAGCAGTTCTTC. This codes for CASSLMSGSSYEQFF.

There are a few counts of this clonotype. The V gene is TRBV15, the J gene TRBJ2-2; D is unresolved. The CDR3 extends over 11 amino acids. V was shortened by 7 bases and J by 4 bases, with 4 bases between the two germline ends. CDR1 is LNHNV, CDR2 YYDKDF, per germline (reference sequence). Written as DNA, the CDR3 is TGTGCCACCAAGGGCACCGGGGAGCTGTTTTTT. Amino acids: CATKGTGELFF.

This clonotype was found many times. This rearrangement joins TRBV15 to TRBJ1-1; the D is unclear. This CDR3 region has 14 residues. Germline lookup yields CDR1 LNHNV and CDR2 YYDKDF (reference sequence). V was cut by 5 bases and J by 5 bases, with 15 bases left in between. The CDR3 sequence is CATSAYPLGTEAFF. Here the CDR3 DNA reads TGTGCCACCAGCGCATATCCCTTGGGTACTGAAGCTTTCTTT.

This clonotype was seen a handful of times. The chain links TRBV20-1 to TRBJ2-5; no clear D. This CDR3 has 14 residues. Germline-derived CDR1 and CDR2 are DFQATT and SNEGSKA (reference sequence). V was pared by 0 bases and J by 5 bases, with 13 bases between. This chain's CDR3 is CSARDGVSGETQYF. The CDR3 DNA sequence: TGCAGTGCTAGAGATGGGGTATCCGGGGAGACCCAGTACTTC.

CDR3 sequence reads: CASSLGLAWNEQFF. The CDR3 bases are TGTGCCAGCAGCTTGGGACTAGCTTGGAATGAGCAGTTCTTC. The chain is built from TRBV7-9 and TRBJ2-1; 9 bases line up with TRBD2. The germline CDR1 and CDR2 sequences are SEHNR and FQNEAQ (reference sequence). V shed 3 bases and J 7 bases; nucleotides not matched to a gene: 4. The CDR3 is 14 amino acids.